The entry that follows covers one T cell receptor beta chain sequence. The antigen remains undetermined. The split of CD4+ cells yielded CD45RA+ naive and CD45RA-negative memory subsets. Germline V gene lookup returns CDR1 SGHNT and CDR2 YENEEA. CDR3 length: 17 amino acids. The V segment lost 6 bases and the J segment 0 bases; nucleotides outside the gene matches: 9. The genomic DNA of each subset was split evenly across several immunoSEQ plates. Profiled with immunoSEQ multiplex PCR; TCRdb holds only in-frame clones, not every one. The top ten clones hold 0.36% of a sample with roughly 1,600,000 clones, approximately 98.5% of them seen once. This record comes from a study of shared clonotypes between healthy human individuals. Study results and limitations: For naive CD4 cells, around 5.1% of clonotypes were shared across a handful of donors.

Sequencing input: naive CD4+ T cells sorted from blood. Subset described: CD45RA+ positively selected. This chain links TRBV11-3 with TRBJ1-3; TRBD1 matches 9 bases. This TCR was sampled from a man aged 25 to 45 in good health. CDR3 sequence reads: CASSSRTGDSSGNTIYF. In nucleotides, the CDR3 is TGTGCCAGCAGTTCCCGGACAGGGGATTCCTCTGGAAACACCATATATTTT.